The 6 T cell receptor beta chains presented below share a single source sample, sequenced in a study of T-cell memory formation after mild COVID-19. Via MiXCR, TCRdb re-called the 5' RACE reads, giving one row per CDR3 protein. Here the sample spans about 340,000 distinct CDR3 sequences, over 10% being singletons. The specimen was PBMCs or a T cell subset sorted from them (not recorded which). The receptor source for this set is a man younger than 35 who had mild COVID-19 (a few samples of this study predate the infection). Cell type and time point are not known.

This clonotype was observed once. The V gene is TRBV4-3, the J gene TRBJ2-7, with D unresolved. In germline, CDR1 is LGHNA, CDR2 YSLEER. V was shortened by 10 bases and J by 2 bases, with 15 bases between the two germline ends. The CDR3 runs 13 residues. The chain's CDR3 is CATSLLLTYEQYV. The CDR3 bases are TGCGCCACCTCGTTACTATTAACCTACGAGCAGTACGTC.

This clonotype was seen a few times. The chain carries TRBV7-2 and TRBJ2-1, with 11 bases matching TRBD2. The CDR3 extends over 15 amino acids. J gave up 8 bases and V 1 base, and 4 bases lay outside the gene matches. Germline V gives CDR1 SGHTA, CDR2 FQGNSA. As DNA, the CDR3 is TGTGCCAGCAGCTTAGTGGCTAGCGGGGGGCATGAGCAGTTCTTC. Protein product: CASSLVASGGHEQFF.

The V gene is TRBV19, the J gene TRBJ2-5; D is possibly TRBD1 (5 bases). This CDR3 is 13 amino acids long. Germline loops: CDR1 LNHDA, CDR2 SQIVND (reference sequence). V was trimmed by 4 bases and J by 5 bases, leaving 11 bases between them. DNA of the CDR3: TGTGCCAGTAGTACACAGGTCCCGGAGACCCAGTACTTC. Its translation: CASSTQVPETQYF.

The chain joins TRBV4-2 to TRBJ2-1, with TRBD2 matching 13 bases. The germline gives CDR1 LGHNA, CDR2 YNFKEQ. The junction had 7 bases not matched to a gene; V was cut back by 0 bases and J by 5 bases. The CDR3 is 18 residues long. Written as DNA, the CDR3 is TGTGCCAGCAGCCAAGATATAGCCGGACTAGCGGGAGACAATGAGCAGTTCTTC. Protein sequence: CASSQDIAGLAGDNEQFF.

This clonotype was detected many times. This chain uses TRBV7-9 with TRBJ2-3, with D perhaps matching TRBD2 (5 bases). Germline values: CDR1 SEHNR, CDR2 FQNEAQ (reference sequence). CDR3 length equals 14 residues. Trimming pared 1 base from V and 5 bases from J, leaving 10 bases between. The CDR3 sequence: CASSLEGARDTQYF. DNA of the CDR3: TGTGCCAGCAGCTTAGAGGGAGCAAGAGATACGCAGTATTTT.

The sample holds a few counts of this clonotype. The V call is TRBV23-1, the J call TRBJ1-6; 10 bases align to TRBD1. TRBV23-1 is filed as an ORF, its function uncertain. Losses at the gene ends were 3 bases for V and 7 bases for J; bases not matched to a gene: 6. There are 16 residues in the CDR3. CDR3 in DNA: TGCGCCAGCAGTCAGGGGGGACAGGGGTGGAATTCACCCCTCCACTTT. This gives the protein CASSQGGQGWNSPLHF.